This T cell receptor (beta chain) originates from a study of T cells in Graves' hyperthyroidism and ophthalmopathy. This CDR3 region has 14 residues. Germline V lookup: CDR1 MNHEY, CDR2 SMNVEV (reference sequence). With V trimmed by 3 bases and J by 4 bases, 2 bases remained unmatched. Amplified regions were TCR beta CDR3 sequences from RNA transcripts. The HTBI primer set was used in a first-round RT-PCR of the TCR CDR3. MiXCR was run by TCRdb on the multiplex PCR reads, yielding one entry per CDR3 protein. The sample has about 280,000 distinct CDR3 sequences; around 25% are singletons. This clonotype was seen many times.

The chain joins TRBV27 to TRBJ2-2; 7 nucleotides agree with TRBD2. The receptor was isolated from a man aged 40-49 years with Graves' hyperthyroidism that later progressed to Graves' ophthalmopathy. Sequenced: blood. The CDR3 bases are TGTGCCAGCAGTTTGGGGGGGTTCACCGGGGAGCTGTTTTTT. Encoded protein: CASSLGGFTGELFF.